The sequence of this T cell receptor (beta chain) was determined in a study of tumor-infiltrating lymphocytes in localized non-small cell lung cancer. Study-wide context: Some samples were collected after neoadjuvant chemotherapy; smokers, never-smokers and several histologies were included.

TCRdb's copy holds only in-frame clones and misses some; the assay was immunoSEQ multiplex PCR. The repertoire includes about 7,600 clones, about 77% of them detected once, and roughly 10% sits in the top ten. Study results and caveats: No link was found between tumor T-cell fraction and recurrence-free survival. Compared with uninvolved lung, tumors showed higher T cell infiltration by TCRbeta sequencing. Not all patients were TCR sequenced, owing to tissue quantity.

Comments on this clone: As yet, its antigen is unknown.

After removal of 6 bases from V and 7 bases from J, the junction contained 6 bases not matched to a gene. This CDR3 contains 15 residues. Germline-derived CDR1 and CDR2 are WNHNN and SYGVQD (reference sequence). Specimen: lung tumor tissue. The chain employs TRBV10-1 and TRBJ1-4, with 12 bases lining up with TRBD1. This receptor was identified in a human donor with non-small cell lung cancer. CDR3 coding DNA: TGCGCCAGCAGCGGTGGGACAGGGGGCTTTGAAAAACTGTTTTTT. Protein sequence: CASSGGTGGFEKLFF.